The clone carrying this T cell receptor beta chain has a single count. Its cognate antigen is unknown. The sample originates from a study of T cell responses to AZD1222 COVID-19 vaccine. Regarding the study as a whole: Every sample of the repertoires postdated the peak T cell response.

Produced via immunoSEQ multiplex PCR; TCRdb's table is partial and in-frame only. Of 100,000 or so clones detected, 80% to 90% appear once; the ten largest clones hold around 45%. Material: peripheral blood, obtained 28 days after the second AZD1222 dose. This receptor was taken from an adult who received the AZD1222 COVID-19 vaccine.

Here the CDR3 DNA reads TGTGCCAGCAGCTTAACGGCCTCCTACAATGAGCAGTTCTTC. The encoded protein is CASSLTASYNEQFF. The chain carries TRBV7-3 and TRBJ2-1; the D is unclear. V was shortened by 0 bases and J by 0 bases, with 3 bases between the two germline ends. The length of the CDR3 is 14 residues. In germline, CDR1 is SGHTA, CDR2 FQGTGA.